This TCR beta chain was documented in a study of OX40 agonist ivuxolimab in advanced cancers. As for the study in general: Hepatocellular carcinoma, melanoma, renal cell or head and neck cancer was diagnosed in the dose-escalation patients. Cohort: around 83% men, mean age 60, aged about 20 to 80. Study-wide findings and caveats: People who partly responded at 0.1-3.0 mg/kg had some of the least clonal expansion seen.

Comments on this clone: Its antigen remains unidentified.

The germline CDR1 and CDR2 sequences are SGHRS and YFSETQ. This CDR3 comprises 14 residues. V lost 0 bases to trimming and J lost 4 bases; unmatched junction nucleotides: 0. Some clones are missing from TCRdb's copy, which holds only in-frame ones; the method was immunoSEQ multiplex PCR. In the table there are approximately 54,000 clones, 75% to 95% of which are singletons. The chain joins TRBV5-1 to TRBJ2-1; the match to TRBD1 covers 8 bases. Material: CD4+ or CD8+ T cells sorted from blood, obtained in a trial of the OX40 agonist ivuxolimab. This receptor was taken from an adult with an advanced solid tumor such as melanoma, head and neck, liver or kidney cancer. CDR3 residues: CASSLGQGYNEQFF. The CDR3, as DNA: TGCGCCAGCAGCTTGGGACAGGGGTACAATGAGCAGTTCTTC. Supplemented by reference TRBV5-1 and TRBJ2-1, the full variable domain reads KAGVTQTPRYLIKTRGQQVTLSCSPISGHRSVSWYQQTPGQGLQFLFEYFSETQRNKGNFPGRFSGRQFSNSRSEMNVSTLELGDSALYLCASSLGQGYNEQFFGPGTRLTVL.